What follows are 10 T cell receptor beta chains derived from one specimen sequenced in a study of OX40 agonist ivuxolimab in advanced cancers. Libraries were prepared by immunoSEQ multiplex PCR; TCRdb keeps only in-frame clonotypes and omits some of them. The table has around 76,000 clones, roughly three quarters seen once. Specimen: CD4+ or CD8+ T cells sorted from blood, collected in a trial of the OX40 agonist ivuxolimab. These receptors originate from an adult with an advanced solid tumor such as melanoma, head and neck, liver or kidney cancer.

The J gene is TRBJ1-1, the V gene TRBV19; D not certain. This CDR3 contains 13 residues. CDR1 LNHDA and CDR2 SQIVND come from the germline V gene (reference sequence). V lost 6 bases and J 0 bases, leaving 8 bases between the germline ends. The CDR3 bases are TGTGCCAGTAGGGGCAGCATGAACACTGAAGCTTTCTTT. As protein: CASRGSMNTEAFF.

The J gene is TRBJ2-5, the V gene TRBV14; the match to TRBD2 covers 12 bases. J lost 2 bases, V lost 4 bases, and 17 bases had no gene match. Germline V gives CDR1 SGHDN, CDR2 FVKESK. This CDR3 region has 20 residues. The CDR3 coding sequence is TGTGCCAGCAGCCGGAGGGGCTATACTAGCGGGAGGTACCGGCAAGAGACCCAGTACTTC. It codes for CASSRRGYTSGRYRQETQYF.

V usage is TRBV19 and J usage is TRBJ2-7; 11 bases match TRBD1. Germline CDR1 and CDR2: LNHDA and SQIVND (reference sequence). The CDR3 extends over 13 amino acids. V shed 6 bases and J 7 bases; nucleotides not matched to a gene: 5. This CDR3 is CASSGQGAGEQYF. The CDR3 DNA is TGTGCCAGTAGCGGACAGGGGGCGGGAGAGCAGTACTTC.

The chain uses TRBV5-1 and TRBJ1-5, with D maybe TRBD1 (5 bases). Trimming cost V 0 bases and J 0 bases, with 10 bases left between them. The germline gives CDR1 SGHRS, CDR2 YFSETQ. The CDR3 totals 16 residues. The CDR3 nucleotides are TGCGCCAGCAGCTTGGAGGGGCTTTATAGCAATCAGCCCCAGCATTTT. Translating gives CASSLEGLYSNQPQHF.

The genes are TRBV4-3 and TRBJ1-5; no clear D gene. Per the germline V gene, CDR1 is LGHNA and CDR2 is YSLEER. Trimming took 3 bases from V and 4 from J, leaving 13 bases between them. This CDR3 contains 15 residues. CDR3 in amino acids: CASSQESGRNQPQHF. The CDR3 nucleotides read TGCGCCAGCAGCCAGGAGAGCGGAAGAAATCAGCCCCAGCATTTT.

The CDR3 region has the DNA TGCGCCAGCAGCTTGGGACAGGGGGCGCATAGCCCCACAGATACGCAGTATTTT. This sequence encodes CASSLGQGAHSPTDTQYF. V gene TRBV5-1 combines with J gene TRBJ2-3; 10 nucleotides match TRBD1. Germline CDR1 SGHRS, CDR2 YFSETQ. Unmatched junction bases numbered 9, after V lost 0 bases and J lost 2 bases. CDR3 length: 18 amino acids.

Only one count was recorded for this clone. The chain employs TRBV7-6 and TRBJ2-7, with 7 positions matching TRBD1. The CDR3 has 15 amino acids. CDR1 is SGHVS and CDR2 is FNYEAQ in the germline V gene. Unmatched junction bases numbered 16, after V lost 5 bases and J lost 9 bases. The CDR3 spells CASSPQGETAEGQYF. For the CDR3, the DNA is TGTGCCAGCAGCCCCCAGGGGGAGACGGCGGAAGGGCAGTACTTC.

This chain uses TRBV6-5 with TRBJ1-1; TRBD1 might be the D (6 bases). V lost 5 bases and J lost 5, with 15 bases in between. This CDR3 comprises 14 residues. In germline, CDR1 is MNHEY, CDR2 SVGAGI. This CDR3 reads CASSLRGSGTEAFF. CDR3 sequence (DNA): TGTGCCAGCAGTCTGAGGGGGTCGGGGACTGAAGCTTTCTTT.

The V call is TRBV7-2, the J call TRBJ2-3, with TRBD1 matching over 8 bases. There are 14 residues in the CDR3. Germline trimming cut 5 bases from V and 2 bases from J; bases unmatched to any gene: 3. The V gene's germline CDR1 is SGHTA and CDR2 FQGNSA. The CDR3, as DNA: TGTGCCAGCAGCCTACAGGGGGACACAGATACGCAGTATTTT. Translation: CASSLQGDTDTQYF. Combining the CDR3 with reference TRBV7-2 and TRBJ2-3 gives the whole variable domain GAGVSQSPSNKVTEKGKDVELRCDPISGHTALYWYRQSLGQGLEFLIYFQGNSAPDKSGLPSDRFSAERTGGSVSTLTIQRTQQEDSAVYLCASSLQGDTDTQYFGPGTRLTVL.

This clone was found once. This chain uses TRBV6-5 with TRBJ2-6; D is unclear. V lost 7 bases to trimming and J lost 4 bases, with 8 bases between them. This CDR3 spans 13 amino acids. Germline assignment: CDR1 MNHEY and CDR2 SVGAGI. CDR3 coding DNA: TGTGCCAGCAAGCTCGACGGGGCCAACGTCCTGACTTTC. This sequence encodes CASKLDGANVLTF.